The 18 T cell receptor beta chains in this list originate from one sample, sequenced in a study of blood T cells in healthy people across ages. Together with a sample-barcoded 5' primer, a J-beta primer mix was included in a second PCR lasting roughly 6 to 12 cycles. TCRdb called the 5' RACE reads again in MiXCR, with one record for every CDR3 protein. The sample lists more than 500,000 distinct CDR3 sequences, approximately 25% occurring once. Material for sequencing was blood. These receptors came from an older woman in good health.

The chain uses TRBV6-5 and TRBJ1-3; D unclear. This CDR3 comprises 17 residues. The germline V gene encodes CDR1 MNHEY and CDR2 SVGAGI. The V end was cut by 0 bases, the J end by 4 bases, with 16 bases between. The CDR3 loop reads CASSYSWAEKHGNTIYF. The DNA for the CDR3 is TGTGCCAGCAGTTACTCGTGGGCGGAAAAGCACGGAAACACCATATATTTT.

For the CDR3, the DNA is TGCGCCAGCAGCCAAGAGGGGGCTGGGGCCAACGTCCTGACTTTC. Protein: CASSQEGAGANVLTF. The chain is built from TRBV4-3 and TRBJ2-6, with D possibly called TRBD1 or TRBD2 (5 bases each). Trimming pared 0 bases from V and 2 bases from J, leaving 5 bases between. Germline values: CDR1 LGHNA, CDR2 YSLEER. The CDR3 loop spans 15 amino acids.

The chain links TRBV19 to TRBJ1-1; 7 bases agree with TRBD1. The trim removed 3 bases at V and 11 bases at J, leaving 9 bases unmatched. CDR3 length: 13 residues. Germline V CDR1 and CDR2: LNHDA, SQIVND (reference sequence). CDR3 amino acids: CASSIGTVPTAFF. As DNA, the CDR3 is TGTGCCAGTAGTATCGGGACAGTCCCTACGGCTTTCTTT.

The genes are TRBV29-1 and TRBJ2-3; 13 bases match TRBD2. Germline V CDR1 and CDR2: SQVTM, ANQGSEA. Germline trimming cut 1 base from V and 3 bases from J; bases unmatched to any gene: 7. CDR3 length: 17 amino acids. The chain's CDR3 is CSVEGLGLAGDTDTQYF. DNA for the CDR3: TGCAGCGTTGAAGGACTCGGACTAGCGGGAGATACAGATACGCAGTATTTT.

In its sample, this clonotype was seen a few times. The V gene is TRBV18, the J gene TRBJ2-1; the D is unclear. Per the germline V gene, CDR1 is KGHSH and CDR2 is LQKENI. The CDR3 spans 15 residues. The V end was cut by 3 bases, the J end by 3 bases, with 12 bases between. Written as DNA, the CDR3 is TGTGCCAGCTCACCGGGCAGGAGTGACTACAATGAGCAGTTCTTC. Translation: CASSPGRSDYNEQFF.

This chain connects TRBV20-1 to TRBJ1-4; D call uncertain. CDR3 size: 13 residues. V was shortened by 2 bases and J by 6 bases, with 10 bases between the two germline ends. Germline CDR1 and CDR2: DFQATT and SNEGSKA (reference sequence). The CDR3 loop reads CSARLPGDEKLFF. For the CDR3, the DNA is TGCAGTGCTAGACTCCCGGGAGATGAAAAACTGTTTTTT.

This clonotype was recorded a few times. One junction end does not reproduce the germline sequence, and a read error may be involved. The chain has TRBV19 and TRBJ1-4, with D perhaps TRBD1 (6 bases). The CDR3 is 14 residues long. Germline V gene sequence: CDR1 LNHDA, CDR2 SQIVND (reference sequence). CDR3 residues: CACSIAGVGEKLFF. CDR3 coding DNA: TGTGCCTGTAGTATAGCAGGGGTTGGAGAAAAACTGTTTTTT.

This clonotype was counted a few times. The chain links TRBV20-1 to TRBJ1-4; 12 positions match TRBD1. The CDR3 contains 15 residues. With 1 base clipped from V and 8 bases from J, the junction kept 5 bases outside the gene matches. From germline, CDR1 is DFQATT and CDR2 SNEGSKA (reference sequence). The CDR3 is CSARAGTGGQEKLFF. The CDR3 DNA sequence: TGCAGTGCTAGAGCCGGGACAGGGGGCCAAGAAAAACTGTTTTTT.

This sequence joins TRBV20-1 and TRBJ2-3, with a possible D match to TRBD2 (6 bases). V lost 6 bases and J 0 bases, leaving 16 bases between the germline ends. The CDR3 covers 15 residues. Germline V gene data show CDR1 as DFQATT and CDR2 as SNEGSKA (reference sequence). CDR3 protein: CSAPGLHESTDTQYF. DNA of the CDR3: TGCAGTGCCCCCGGACTACACGAGAGCACAGATACGCAGTATTTT.

This rearrangement joins TRBV6-5 to TRBJ1-2; tentatively, D is TRBD1 (6 bases). CDR1 and CDR2 from the germline V gene are MNHEY and SVGAGI. This CDR3 region has 15 residues. The V end lost 5 bases, the J end lost 0 bases, and 13 bases lay between the germline ends. The CDR3 here is CASSPAGATNYGYTF. The CDR3 nucleotides are TGTGCCAGCAGTCCGGCGGGGGCCACTAACTATGGCTACACCTTC.

This clonotype has only a few counts. V and J are TRBV5-1 and TRBJ2-5; D is uncertain. Trimming removed 3 bases from V and 5 bases from J, with 8 bases in between. This CDR3 comprises 12 residues. Germline CDR1 reads SGHRS; CDR2 reads YFSETQ. The CDR3 sequence is CASSSQTETQYF. The CDR3, as DNA: TGCGCCAGCAGCTCTCAAACGGAGACCCAGTACTTC. Combining the CDR3 with reference TRBV5-1 and TRBJ2-5 gives the whole variable domain KAGVTQTPRYLIKTRGQQVTLSCSPISGHRSVSWYQQTPGQGLQFLFEYFSETQRNKGNFPGRFSGRQFSNSRSEMNVSTLELGDSALYLCASSSQTETQYFGPGTRLLVL.

This clonotype was seen many times. This rearrangement joins TRBV4-2 to TRBJ2-5, with 7 nucleotides matching TRBD1. The ends lost 0 bases at V and 7 bases at J; junction bases unmatched: 8. The CDR3 spans 15 residues. CDR1 is LGHNA and CDR2 is YNFKEQ in the germline V gene. Here the CDR3 DNA reads TGTGCCAGCAGCCAAGATTACAGGGGCCGGGTGACCCAGTACTTC. This translates into CASSQDYRGRVTQYF.

V and J are TRBV2 and TRBJ1-3, with TRBD1 identical over 8 bases. The CDR3 has 14 amino acids. CDR1 and CDR2 from the germline V gene are SNHLY and FYNNEI. The trim removed 6 bases at V and 0 bases at J, leaving 1 base unmatched. The CDR3: CASRTGVSGNTIYF. CDR3 DNA: TGTGCCAGCAGGACAGGGGTCTCTGGAAACACCATATATTTT.

The table lists this clonotype with a few counts. This chain joins TRBV10-3 and TRBJ2-5; maybe TRBD2 (6 bases). The CDR3 extends over 15 amino acids. V lost 8 bases and J 5 bases, leaving 21 bases between the germline ends. Germline values: CDR1 ENHRY, CDR2 SYGVKD. The CDR3 DNA reads as TGTGCCATCTCAAGCGGCGGGGAGAAATCGGAGACCCAGTACTTC. Its translation: CAISSGGEKSETQYF.

This chain joins TRBV7-2 and TRBJ2-2; D may be TRBD2 (6 bases). V was clipped by 4 bases and J by 6 bases, with 12 bases between them. CDR3 length: 14 amino acids. CDR1 and CDR2 from the germline V gene are SGHTA and FQGNSA. The CDR3 DNA sequence: TGTGCCAGCAGCTCGGGGGTTGGATCCGGGGAGCTGTTTTTT. This translates into CASSSGVGSGELFF.

This clonotype was seen many times. The chain is built from TRBV11-3 and TRBJ1-3; D may be TRBD1 (5 bases). Germline V gene sequence: CDR1 SGHNT, CDR2 YENEEA. Trimming cost V 8 bases and J 4 bases, with 15 bases left between them. This CDR3 is built from 14 residues. The CDR3 protein is CASGTGGRGNTIYF. Here the CDR3 DNA reads TGTGCCAGCGGAACCGGGGGGAGAGGAAACACCATATATTTT.

The chain joins TRBV30 to TRBJ2-3, with D uncertain. The germline V and J ends were trimmed by 4 bases and 3 bases, with 14 bases remaining between them. There are 14 residues in the CDR3. In germline, CDR1 is GTSNPN, CDR2 SVGIG (reference sequence). The CDR3 DNA follows: TGTGCCTGGACCTTCACCTACCGGACAGATACGCAGTATTTT. Translation: CAWTFTYRTDTQYF. Variable domain in full (rest from reference TRBV30 and TRBJ2-3): SQTIHQWPATLVQPVGSPLSLECTVEGTSNPNLYWYRQAAGRGLQLLFYSVGIGQISSEVPQNLSASRPQDRQFILSSKKLLLSDSGFYLCAWTFTYRTDTQYFGPGTRLTVL.

The chain couples TRBV29-1 to TRBJ1-2; 7 bases agree with TRBD1. Unmatched junction bases numbered 7, after V lost 6 bases and J lost 6 bases. The CDR3 has 12 amino acids. Germline V gene lookup returns CDR1 SQVTM and CDR2 ANQGSEA. CDR3 bases: TGCAGCGTCTTAGACAGGGATAATGGCTACACCTTC. This encodes CSVLDRDNGYTF.